One sample yielded the 5 T cell receptor beta chains listed below, sequenced in a study of shared clonotypes between healthy human individuals. Measured with immunoSEQ multiplex PCR; TCRdb has only the in-frame clones, and not every one. The data contain 2 million to 2.5 million clones, just over 90% of them seen just once; the ten biggest clones take up 0.35% to 0.45%. The sequenced material came from naive CD4+ T cells from PBMCs. Subset given: CD45RA+ positively selected. These receptors were taken from a man younger than 30 in good health. Some clones in this sample may be carry-over from other donors' samples.

The rearrangement uses TRBV5-1 and TRBJ2-6; 8 positions agree with TRBD2. This CDR3 has 18 amino acids. The germline V gene encodes CDR1 SGHRS and CDR2 YFSETQ. V dropped 1 base and J dropped 0; count of bases not matched to a gene: 6. The CDR3 sequence is CASSLSGTSSSGANVLTF. CDR3 nucleotide sequence: TGCGCCAGCAGCTTGTCCGGGACTAGTAGCTCTGGGGCCAACGTCCTGACTTTC.

This sequence joins TRBV19 and TRBJ1-3; D is undetermined. The CDR3 runs 16 residues. Germline loops: CDR1 LNHDA, CDR2 SQIVND (reference sequence). V was clipped by 3 bases and J by 0 bases, with 12 bases between them. CDR3 sequence reads: CASSIGPSLSGNTIYF. The CDR3 coding sequence is TGTGCCAGTAGTATTGGACCATCACTCTCTGGAAACACCATATATTTT.

The chain combines TRBV5-1 with TRBJ2-1; TRBD2 matches 10 bases. The V gene's germline CDR1 is SGHRS and CDR2 YFSETQ. V shed 4 bases, J shed 6 bases, and the junction held 4 bases outside the gene matches. The CDR3 covers 14 residues. As DNA, the CDR3 is TGCGCCAGCAGCACTAGCGGGACCCGCAATGAGCAGTTCTTC. Its protein is CASSTSGTRNEQFF.

This chain joins TRBV10-3 and TRBJ2-1, with 8 bases identical to TRBD2. CDR1 and CDR2 from the germline V gene are ENHRY and SYGVKD. The CDR3 runs to 14 residues. V shed 8 bases, J shed 4 bases, and the junction held 7 bases outside the gene matches. CDR3 protein: CAISQAGVYNEQFF. In DNA, the CDR3 is TGTGCCATCTCCCAAGCGGGAGTATACAATGAGCAGTTCTTC.

V gene TRBV5-1 combines with J gene TRBJ2-7; D remains ambiguous. Trimming cost V 0 bases and J 0 bases, with 13 bases left between them. Germline V gene sequence: CDR1 SGHRS, CDR2 YFSETQ. This CDR3 comprises 16 residues. CDR3 region: CASSLGDRSYSYEQYF. CDR3 DNA: TGCGCCAGCAGCTTGGGTGACCGATCTTACTCCTACGAGCAGTACTTC.